These T cell receptor beta chains were read from a single sample in a study of regulatory T cells in long-lasting Graves disease. TCRdb processed the multiplex PCR reads anew with MiXCR; each CDR3 protein has one entry. Here the sample spans about 310,000 distinct CDR3 sequences, roughly a fifth being singletons. Specimen: peripheral blood mononuclear cells (PBMCs), collected when the disease was refractory, from a patient treated with antithyroid drugs. These receptors all come from a female donor with Graves disease. CDR3s include the opening cysteine and the closing phenylalanine or tryptophan. Each record gives: clone size, D gene, V gene, J gene, CDR3 protein, CDR3 DNA. D genes are given only for firm matches. Part of the rows lack a size; the others show once, few, many or a class for expanded clones.

>many|TRBD2|TRBV20-1|TRBJ2-7
CSGRTSGYEQYF
TGCAGTGGTAGGACTAGCGGCTACGAGCAGTACTTC
>many|.|TRBV20-1|TRBJ1-1
CSARDATGAEAFF
TGCAGTGCTAGAGATGCTACGGGAGCTGAAGCTTTCTTT
>many|TRBD1|TRBV18|TRBJ2-4
CASSPGGQINIQYF
TGTGCCAGCTCACCAGGGGGACAGATAAACATTCAGTACTTC
>many|TRBD2|TRBV7-2|TRBJ2-7
CASSLLAGDWSYEQYF
TGTGCCAGCAGCTTGCTAGCGGGAGATTGGTCCTACGAGCAGTACTTC
>.|.|TRBV28|TRBJ2-3
CATNRRSDHTDTQYF
TGTGCCACCAACAGACGTAGCGACCACACAGATACGCAGTATTTT
>many|.|TRBV28|TRBJ2-4
CASSDGSWGLNIQYF
TGTGCCAGCAGTGACGGCAGTTGGGGGCTAAACATTCAGTACTTC
>.|.|TRBV12-3/TRBV12-4|TRBJ2-3
CASSSVAASTDTQYF
TGTGCCAGCAGTTCAGTTGCGGCCAGCACAGATACGCAGTATTTT
>few|.|TRBV4-3|TRBJ1-1
CASSQAVTRNTEAFF
TGCGCCAGCAGCCAAGCGGTGACACGAAACACTGAAGCTTTCTTT
>many|.|TRBV28|TRBJ1-4
CASRRYTTELFF
TGTGCCAGCAGGAGATATACGACGGAACTGTTTTTT
>many|TRBD1|TRBV5-1|TRBJ1-1
CASSRGTGMADTEAFF
TGCGCCAGCAGCCGGGGGACAGGGATGGCAGACACTGAAGCTTTCTTT
>few|.|TRBV7-9|TRBJ2-7
CASSGGSKPYEQYF
TGTGCCAGCAGCGGGGGATCTAAGCCCTACGAGCAGTACTTC
>many|.|TRBV27|TRBJ2-7
CASSPWDGGHEQYF
TGTGCCAGCAGTCCCTGGGACGGAGGGCACGAGCAGTACTTC
>.|.|TRBV20-1|TRBJ2-3
CSARDLWASDTQYF
TGCAGTGCTAGAGATTTATGGGCCTCGGATACGCAGTATTTT
>few|TRBD2|TRBV4-2|TRBJ2-7
CASSQDRGSGYEQYF
TGTGCCAGCAGCCAAGATCGCGGGAGTGGCTACGAGCAGTACTTC
>many|.|TRBV11-2|TRBJ2-7
CASSFFRDYEQYF
TGTGCCAGCAGCTTTTTCAGGGACTACGAGCAGTACTTC
>few|.|TRBV12-3/TRBV12-4|TRBJ2-4
CASSLSLAKNIQYF
TGTGCCAGCAGTTTAAGTCTGGCCAAAAACATTCAGTACTTC
>.|.|TRBV19|TRBJ1-2
CASSIYRDGGHYWYGYTF
TGTGCCAGTAGTATATACCGGGATGGAGGCCACTATTGGTATGGCTACACCTTC
>many|.|TRBV7-2|TRBJ1-5
CASSLVQGQPQHF
TGTGCCAGCAGCTTAGTCCAGGGTCAGCCCCAGCATTTT
>many|TRBD2|TRBV15|TRBJ2-5
CATSRASSGSGETQYF
TGTGCCACCAGCAGAGCATCTAGCGGGAGCGGCGAGACCCAGTACTTC
>few|.|TRBV29-1|TRBJ2-5
CSVEEQGETQYF
TGCAGCGTTGAGGAACAGGGCGAGACCCAGTACTTC
>.|TRBD1|TRBV27|TRBJ2-7
CASSSYRDRGDEQYF
TGTGCCAGCAGTTCATACCGGGACAGGGGGGACGAGCAGTACTTC
>.|.|TRBV28|TRBJ2-3
CASSLGGWVSTDTQYF
TGTGCCAGCAGTCTGGGTGGGTGGGTCAGCACAGATACGCAGTATTTT
>few|TRBD1|TRBV9|TRBJ2-7
CASSVGTGEYEQYF
TGTGCCAGCAGCGTTGGGACAGGCGAGTACGAGCAGTACTTC
>.|TRBD1|TRBV4-3|TRBJ2-7
CASSQRQGYEQYF
TGCGCCAGCAGCCAACGACAGGGGTACGAGCAGTACTTC
>few|.|TRBV4-1|TRBJ1-2
CASSYDAGHPYGYTF
TGCGCCAGCAGCTACGACGCGGGACACCCTTATGGCTACACCTTC
>many|TRBD1|TRBV20-1|TRBJ1-1
CSARDRQKTEAFF
TGCAGTGCCCGGGACAGACAGAAAACTGAAGCTTTCTTT
>.|TRBD1|TRBV10-3|TRBJ1-1
CAISLQGRDTEAFF
TGTGCCATCAGTTTACAGGGGAGGGACACTGAAGCTTTCTTT
>.|.|TRBV9|TRBJ2-3
CASSLVGETDTQYF
TGTGCCAGCAGCCTCGTCGGGGAAACAGATACGCAGTATTTT
>.|.|TRBV11-2|TRBJ2-5
CASSSRKGGGETQYF
TGTGCCAGCAGCTCCCGGAAGGGAGGTGGGGAGACCCAGTACTTC
>few|.|TRBV5-1|TRBJ2-2
CASSPLSTGMSGGELFF
TGCGCCAGCAGCCCACTCTCTACCGGGATGTCCGGAGGGGAGCTGTTTTTT
>many|.|TRBV7-2|TRBJ2-7
CASSLDPQNRYEQYF
TGTGCCAGCAGCTTAGATCCCCAGAACCGTTACGAGCAGTACTTC
>.|.|TRBV7-2|TRBJ1-2
CASSLAFNSPESNYGYTF
TGTGCCAGCAGCTTAGCTTTTAACAGCCCTGAGTCTAACTATGGCTACACCTTC
>many|TRBD1|TRBV28|TRBJ1-6
CASSAGTGNNSPLHF
TGTGCCAGCAGTGCCGGGACAGGAAATAATTCACCCCTCCACTTT
>many|.|TRBV6-1|TRBJ1-5
CASREGTGVQPQHF
TGTGCCAGCAGGGAGGGGACCGGGGTGCAGCCCCAGCATTTT
>many|TRBD1|TRBV6-1|TRBJ2-2
CASSDRARNTGELFF
TGTGCCAGCAGCGACAGGGCGCGGAACACCGGGGAGCTGTTTTTT
>few|.|TRBV6-1|TRBJ1-1
CATLDRMNTEAFF
TGTGCCACCTTGGACAGAATGAACACTGAAGCTTTCTTT
>many|.|TRBV7-2|TRBJ2-5
CASSSQQGNQETQYF
TGTGCCAGCAGTTCCCAGCAGGGGAACCAAGAGACCCAGTACTTC
>.|.|TRBV9|TRBJ1-1
CASSVGGALGTEAFF
TGTGCCAGCAGCGTAGGGGGGGCACTAGGGACTGAAGCTTTCTTT
>few|TRBD1|TRBV29-1|TRBJ2-4
CSVTGTGVASIQYF
TGCAGCGTGACCGGGACAGGGGTGGCCAGCATTCAGTACTTC
>few|TRBD1|TRBV7-9|TRBJ2-7
CASSSDRGRYEQYF
TGTGCCAGCAGCTCCGACAGGGGGCGATACGAGCAGTACTTC
>many|.|TRBV4-2|TRBJ1-2
CASSHREDIVDGYTF
TGTGCCAGCAGCCATCGCGAGGACATTGTGGATGGCTACACCTTC
>many|TRBD1|TRBV28|TRBJ2-7
CASSSTGSAYEQYF
TGTGCCAGCAGTTCGACAGGGTCCGCCTACGAGCAGTACTTC